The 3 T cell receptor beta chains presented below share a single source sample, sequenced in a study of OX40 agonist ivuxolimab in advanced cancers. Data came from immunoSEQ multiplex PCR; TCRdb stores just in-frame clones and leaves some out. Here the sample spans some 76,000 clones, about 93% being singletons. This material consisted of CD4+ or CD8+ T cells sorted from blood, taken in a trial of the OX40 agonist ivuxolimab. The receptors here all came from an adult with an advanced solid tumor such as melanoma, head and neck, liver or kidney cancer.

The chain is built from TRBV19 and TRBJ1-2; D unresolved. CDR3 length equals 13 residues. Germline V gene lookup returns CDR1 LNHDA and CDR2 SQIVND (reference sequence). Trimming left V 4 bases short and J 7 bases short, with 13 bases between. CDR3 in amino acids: CASSTSNRAGYTF. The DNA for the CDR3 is TGTGCCAGTAGTACCTCTAACCGAGCTGGCTACACCTTC.

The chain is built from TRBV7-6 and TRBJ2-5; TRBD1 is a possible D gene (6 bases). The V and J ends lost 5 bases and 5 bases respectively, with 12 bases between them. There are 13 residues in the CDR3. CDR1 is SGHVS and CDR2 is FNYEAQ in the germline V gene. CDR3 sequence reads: CASSRRTDETQYF. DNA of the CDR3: TGTGCCAGCAGCCGTAGGACAGACGAGACCCAGTACTTC.

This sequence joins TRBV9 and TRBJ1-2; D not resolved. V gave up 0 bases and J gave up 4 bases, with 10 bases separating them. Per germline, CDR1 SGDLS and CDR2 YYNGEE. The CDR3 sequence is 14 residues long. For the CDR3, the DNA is TGTGCCAGCAGCGTAGTAAACCCAGCCTATGGCTACACCTTC. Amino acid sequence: CASSVVNPAYGYTF.